A selection of T cell receptor beta chains follows, all from one sample in a study of T cell changes during pregnancy in multiple sclerosis. Clones were read by immunoSEQ multiplex PCR, and TCRdb kept only the in-frame ones, dropping some. The repertoire holds over 35,000 clones, with approximately 91% as singletons. Here the sequenced sample was CD4+ T cells from peripheral blood mononuclear cells, taken in the third trimester of pregnancy. The source is a female donor in good health, enrolled as a control in a pregnancy study. The CDR3 runs from the conserved cysteine through the conserved F or W.

CASSMNGKTGELFF	TRBV28	TRBJ2-2
CASSYGQARTYEQYF	TRBV2	TRBJ2-7
CASSVGGDFTYEQYF	TRBV9	TRBJ2-7
CASSEGTGLAKNIQYF	TRBV2	TRBJ2-4
CASSLYLTGELFF	TRBV7-9	TRBJ2-2
CASSFAGGTHSYEQYF	TRBV7-2	TRBJ2-7
CASSSPPRQGQGYTF	TRBV28	TRBJ1-2
CASSGDNTNEQFF	TRBV2	TRBJ2-1
CASSDPGQGYEQYF	TRBV25-1	TRBJ2-7
CATSRGGQPQHF	TRBV15	TRBJ1-5
CSTKSPTLAQYF	TRBV6-5	TRBJ2-5
CASLLLTVNTEAFF	TRBV7-2	TRBJ1-1
CASSPREGREGYTF	TRBV5-5	TRBJ1-2
CSAAPLAGGMYQETQYF	TRBV29-1	TRBJ2-5
CASSFSGTEAFF	TRBV2	TRBJ1-1
CASSKRWETQYF	TRBV2	TRBJ2-5
CASSLAISASGLRNEQFF	TRBV7-2	TRBJ2-1
CASSRPGLHWGEQYF	TRBV28	TRBJ2-7
CASNPGTGPLHF	TRBV7-9	TRBJ1-6
CASSRFGVFFGQGETQYF	TRBV27	TRBJ2-5
CASSRGTGQETQYF	TRBV7-6	TRBJ2-5
CASSLAGTGQETQYF	TRBV7-6	TRBJ2-5
CASGRGYGYTF	TRBV7-2	TRBJ1-2
CASSLPRETQYF	TRBV5-7	TRBJ2-5
CAWSTGTAGNTIYF	TRBV30	TRBJ1-3
CASSIVGAGAHNEQFF	TRBV28	TRBJ2-1
CASSLQREGREQFF	TRBV7-8	TRBJ2-1
CASSLVGPSRTTPGGYTF	TRBV7-2	TRBJ1-2
CSVRKLAGTDTQYF	TRBV29-1	TRBJ2-3
CASSPSGLAGGSEQFF	TRBV19	TRBJ2-1
CASSAQGSGNTIYF	TRBV9	TRBJ1-3
CASSHLSSGGYNEQFF	TRBV14	TRBJ2-1
CASSPPGTVYEQYF	TRBV5-4	TRBJ2-7
CSVADSNTGELFF	TRBV29-1	TRBJ2-2
CASRAYRGKNTEAFF	TRBV27	TRBJ1-1
CASSLAEGPYNEQFF	TRBV7-8	TRBJ2-1
CASTPDSYSNQPQHF	TRBV19	TRBJ1-5
CASSFIDSYEQYF	TRBV7-2	TRBJ2-7